This TCR beta chain appears in the sequencing data of a study of graft-versus-host responses after intestinal transplantation. Study-wide context: Grafts that recipients had were multivisceral, liver-intestinal, or isolated intestinal transplants. The whole recipient group had anti-thymocyte globulin induction followed by tacrolimus and steroids for three to four years.

Overall study results and limits: With peak circulating GvH clone levels came an association with early post-transplant HvG declines.

CDR3 size: 13 residues. V lost 6 bases and J 0 bases, leaving 9 bases between the germline ends. The germline V gene has CDR1 MNHEY and CDR2 SVGAGI. TCRdb's table, derived via immunoSEQ multiplex PCR, lists solely in-frame clones and lacks some. The sample holds over 100,000 clones, around nine tenths seen once. A remark on this clone: Its target is unknown.

This sequence joins TRBV6-5 and TRBJ2-7; D is unresolved. The sample here was unstimulated CD4+ T cells sorted from spleen or lymph node cells, taken before transplant. The clonotype originates from a human donor who was the organ donor for an intestinal transplant. The CDR3 coding sequence is TGTGCCAGCAGCCGACTCCCCTCCTACGAGCAGTACTTC. Translating it yields CASSRLPSYEQYF.